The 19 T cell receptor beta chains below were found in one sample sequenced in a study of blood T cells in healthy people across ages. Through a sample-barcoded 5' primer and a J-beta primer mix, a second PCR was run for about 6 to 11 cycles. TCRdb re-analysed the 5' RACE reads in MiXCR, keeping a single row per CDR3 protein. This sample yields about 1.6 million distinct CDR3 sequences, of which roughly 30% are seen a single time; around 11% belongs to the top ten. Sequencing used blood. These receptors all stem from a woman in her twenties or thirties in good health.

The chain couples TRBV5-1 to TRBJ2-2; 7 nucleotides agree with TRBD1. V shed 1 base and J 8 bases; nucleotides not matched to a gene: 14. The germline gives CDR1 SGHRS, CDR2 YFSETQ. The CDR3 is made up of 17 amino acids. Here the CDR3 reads CASSLHRQGLRGGELFF. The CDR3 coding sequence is TGCGCCAGCAGCTTGCACCGACAGGGCCTTCGAGGAGGGGAGCTGTTTTTT.

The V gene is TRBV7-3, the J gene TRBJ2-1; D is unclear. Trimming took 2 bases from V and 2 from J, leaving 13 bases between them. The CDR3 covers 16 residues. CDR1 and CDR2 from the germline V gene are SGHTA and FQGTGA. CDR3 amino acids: CASSLVVESPYNEQFF. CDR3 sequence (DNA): TGTGCCAGCAGCTTAGTGGTGGAGAGTCCCTACAATGAGCAGTTCTTC.

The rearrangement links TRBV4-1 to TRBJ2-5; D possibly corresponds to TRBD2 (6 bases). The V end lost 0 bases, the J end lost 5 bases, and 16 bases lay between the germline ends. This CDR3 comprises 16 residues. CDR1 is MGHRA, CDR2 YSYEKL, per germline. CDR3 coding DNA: TGCGCCAGCAGCCAAGATCCAAAGGGCGGGGTGGAGACCCAGTACTTC. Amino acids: CASSQDPKGGVETQYF.

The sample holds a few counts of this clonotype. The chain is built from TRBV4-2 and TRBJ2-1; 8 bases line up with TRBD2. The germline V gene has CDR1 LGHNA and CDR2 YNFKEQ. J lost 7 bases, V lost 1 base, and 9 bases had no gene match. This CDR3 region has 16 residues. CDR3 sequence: CASSQVRGRKINEQFF. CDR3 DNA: TGTGCCAGCAGCCAAGTCCGCGGGAGGAAAATAAATGAGCAGTTCTTC.

The CDR3 region has the DNA TGCGCCAGCAGCCACGTGGGTCAGCCCCAGCATTTT. Translating it yields CASSHVGQPQHF. This chain links TRBV4-1 with TRBJ1-5, with D unresolved. The ends were cut back, 3 bases at V and 6 bases at J, with 6 bases in the middle. Looked up from germline, CDR1 is MGHRA and CDR2 is YSYEKL. The CDR3 has 12 amino acids.

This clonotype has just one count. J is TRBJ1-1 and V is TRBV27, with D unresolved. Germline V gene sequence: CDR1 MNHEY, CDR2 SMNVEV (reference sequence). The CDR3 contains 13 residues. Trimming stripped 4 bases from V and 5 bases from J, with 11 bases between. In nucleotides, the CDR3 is TGTGCCAGCAGTTGGGGTCTGGATACTGAAGCTTTCTTT. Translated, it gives CASSWGLDTEAFF.

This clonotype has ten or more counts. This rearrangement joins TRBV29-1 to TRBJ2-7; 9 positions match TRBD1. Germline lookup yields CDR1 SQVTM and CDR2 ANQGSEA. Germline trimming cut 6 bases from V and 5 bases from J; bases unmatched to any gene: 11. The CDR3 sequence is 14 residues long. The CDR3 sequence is CSVDRTGERNEQYF. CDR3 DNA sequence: TGCAGCGTAGACCGGACAGGGGAGAGGAACGAGCAGTACTTC.

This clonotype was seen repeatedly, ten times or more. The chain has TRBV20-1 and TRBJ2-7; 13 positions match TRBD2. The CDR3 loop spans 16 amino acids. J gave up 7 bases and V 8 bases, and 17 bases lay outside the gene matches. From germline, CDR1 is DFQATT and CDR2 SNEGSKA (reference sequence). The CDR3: CSTRTSGGPTLREQYF. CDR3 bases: TGCAGTACACGGACTAGCGGGGGCCCGACGCTGAGGGAGCAGTACTTC.

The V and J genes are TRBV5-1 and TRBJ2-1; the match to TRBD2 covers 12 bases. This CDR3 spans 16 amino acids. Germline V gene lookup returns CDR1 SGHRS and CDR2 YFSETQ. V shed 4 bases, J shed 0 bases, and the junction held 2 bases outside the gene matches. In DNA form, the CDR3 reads TGCGCCAGCAGCACTAGCGGGGGGTACTCCTACAATGAGCAGTTCTTC. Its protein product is CASSTSGGYSYNEQFF.

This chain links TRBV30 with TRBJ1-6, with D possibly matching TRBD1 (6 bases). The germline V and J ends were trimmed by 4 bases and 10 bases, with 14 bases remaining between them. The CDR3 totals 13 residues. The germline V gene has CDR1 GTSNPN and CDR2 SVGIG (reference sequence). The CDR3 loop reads CAWNGQGNSPLHF. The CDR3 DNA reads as TGTGCCTGGAATGGCCAGGGGAACTCACCCCTCCACTTT.

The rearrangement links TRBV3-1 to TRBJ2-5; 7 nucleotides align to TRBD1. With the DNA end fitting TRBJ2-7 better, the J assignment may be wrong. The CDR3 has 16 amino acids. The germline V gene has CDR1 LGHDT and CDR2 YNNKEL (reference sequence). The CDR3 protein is CASSPRQGRDFYEQYF. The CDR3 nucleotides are TGTGCCAGCAGCCCGAGACAGGGCAGAGATTTTTACGAGCAGTACTTC.

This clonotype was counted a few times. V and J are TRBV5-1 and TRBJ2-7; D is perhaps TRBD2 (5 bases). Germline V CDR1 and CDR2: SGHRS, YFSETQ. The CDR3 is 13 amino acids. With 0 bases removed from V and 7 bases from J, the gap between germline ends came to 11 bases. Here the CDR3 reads CASSLDGKREQYF. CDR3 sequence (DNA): TGCGCCAGCAGCTTGGACGGGAAGCGGGAGCAGTACTTC.

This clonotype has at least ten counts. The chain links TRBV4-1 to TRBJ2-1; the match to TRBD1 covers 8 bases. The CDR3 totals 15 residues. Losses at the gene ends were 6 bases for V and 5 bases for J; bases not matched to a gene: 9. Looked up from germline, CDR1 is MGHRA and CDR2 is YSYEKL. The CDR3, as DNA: TGCGCCAGCAGGCAGCAGGGGGCGCAGGACAATGAGCAGTTCTTC. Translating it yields CASRQQGAQDNEQFF.

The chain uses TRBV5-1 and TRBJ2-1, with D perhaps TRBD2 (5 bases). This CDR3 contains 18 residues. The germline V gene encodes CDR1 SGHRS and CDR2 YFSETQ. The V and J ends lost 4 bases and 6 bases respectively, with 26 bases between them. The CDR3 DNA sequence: TGCGCCAGCAGCCCTACGGCATTACTAGGGCACTCGGGCAATGAGCAGTTCTTC. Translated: CASSPTALLGHSGNEQFF.

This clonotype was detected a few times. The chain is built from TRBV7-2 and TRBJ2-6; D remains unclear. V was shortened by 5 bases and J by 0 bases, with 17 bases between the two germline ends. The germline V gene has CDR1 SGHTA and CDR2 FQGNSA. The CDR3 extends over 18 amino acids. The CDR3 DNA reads TGTGCCAGCAGCCCCCGACGGATACCGAGCTCTGGGGCCAACGTCCTGACTTTC. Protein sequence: CASSPRRIPSSGANVLTF.

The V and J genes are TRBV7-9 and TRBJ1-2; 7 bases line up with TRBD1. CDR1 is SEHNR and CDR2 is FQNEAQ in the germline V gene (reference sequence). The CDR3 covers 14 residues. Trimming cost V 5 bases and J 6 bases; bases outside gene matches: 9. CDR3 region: CASSKNAGTDGYTF. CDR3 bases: TGTGCCAGCAGCAAGAACGCCGGGACAGATGGCTACACCTTC.

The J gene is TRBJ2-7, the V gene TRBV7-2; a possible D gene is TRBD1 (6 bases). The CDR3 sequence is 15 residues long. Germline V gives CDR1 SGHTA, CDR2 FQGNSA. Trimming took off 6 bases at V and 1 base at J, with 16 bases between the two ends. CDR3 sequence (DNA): TGTGCCAGCAGGGACACTATGGACAGATCCTACGAGCAGTACTTC. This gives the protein CASRDTMDRSYEQYF.

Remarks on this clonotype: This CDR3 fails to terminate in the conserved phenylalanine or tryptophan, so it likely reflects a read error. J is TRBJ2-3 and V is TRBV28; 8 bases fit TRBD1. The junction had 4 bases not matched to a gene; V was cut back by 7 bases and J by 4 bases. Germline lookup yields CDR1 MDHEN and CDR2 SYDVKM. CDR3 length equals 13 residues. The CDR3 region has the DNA TGTGCCAGCACTATACAGGGGGCAGATACGCAGTATTCT. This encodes CASTIQGADTQYS.

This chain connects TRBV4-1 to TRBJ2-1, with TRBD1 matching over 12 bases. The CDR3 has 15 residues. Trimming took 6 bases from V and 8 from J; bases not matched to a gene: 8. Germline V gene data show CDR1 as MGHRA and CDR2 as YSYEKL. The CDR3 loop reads CASRGGQGAKDEQFF. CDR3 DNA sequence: TGCGCCAGCAGGGGGGGACAGGGGGCGAAGGATGAGCAGTTCTTC.